These 20 T cell receptor beta chains originate from one sample sequenced in a study of cytomegalovirus exposure and HLA in healthy donors. The PCR contained 60 Vbeta and 13 Jbeta primers. Only in-frame clones appear in the TCRdb table, and some are missing; sequencing was by immunoSEQ multiplex PCR. The sample records 150,000 to 200,000 clones, about three quarters being singletons. The sequencing input was PBMCs. The receptors derive from a woman aged 40 to 49 in good health and CMV-seronegative.

Only a few counts were recorded for this clone. V and J are TRBV7-2 and TRBJ2-5, with D perhaps TRBD2 (5 bases). The germline V gene has CDR1 SGHTA and CDR2 FQGNSA. V lost 5 bases and J 8 bases, leaving 18 bases between the germline ends. There are 14 residues in the CDR3. Here the CDR3 DNA reads TGTGCCAGCAGCCCGGACTCCCGGTATGAAACCCAGTACTTC. Its translation is CASSPDSRYETQYF.

The rearrangement joins TRBV2 to TRBJ2-3; TRBD2 agrees at 7 bases. Germline V gives CDR1 SNHLY, CDR2 FYNNEI. The CDR3 has 15 residues. V was clipped by 11 bases and J by 1 base; unmatched bases: 12. The CDR3 region has the DNA TGTGCCCCAAGGTTGGCGGGAGCCGGCACAGATACGCAGTATTTT. It encodes CAPRLAGAGTDTQYF.

The chain combines TRBV5-1 with TRBJ2-1; 9 bases match TRBD2. From germline, CDR1 is SGHRS and CDR2 YFSETQ. J was trimmed by 1 base and V by 4 bases; bases with no gene match: 15. The CDR3 runs to 19 residues. The CDR3 reads CASSPGRGSGSRSYNEQFF. Written as DNA, the CDR3 is TGCGCCAGCAGCCCAGGGCGGGGTAGCGGGAGTAGGTCCTACAATGAGCAGTTCTTC. The full variable domain, with the rest looked up from reference TRBV5-1 and TRBJ2-1, is KAGVTQTPRYLIKTRGQQVTLSCSPISGHRSVSWYQQTPGQGLQFLFEYFSETQRNKGNFPGRFSGRQFSNSRSEMNVSTLELGDSALYLCASSPGRGSGSRSYNEQFFGPGTRLTVL.

The J gene is TRBJ2-3, the V gene TRBV29-1; TRBD2 might be the D (5 bases). CDR3 size: 15 residues. Germline loops: CDR1 SQVTM, CDR2 ANQGSEA. Trimming removed 0 bases at V and 5 bases at J, with 15 bases between. The CDR3 protein is CSVEDSMRVGDTQYF. CDR3 sequence (DNA): TGCAGCGTTGAAGATAGCATGCGGGTGGGAGATACGCAGTATTTT.

The chain employs TRBV7-2 and TRBJ2-7; D perhaps matches TRBD2 (6 bases). Germline loops: CDR1 SGHTA, CDR2 FQGNSA. V shed 3 bases and J shed 7 bases, with 10 bases lying between them. This CDR3 is 12 amino acids long. CDR3 loop: CASSFGGGEQYV. The CDR3 coding sequence is TGTGCCAGCAGCTTCGGCGGAGGGGAGCAGTACGTC.

This clone appeared a few times. The V call is TRBV6-1, the J call TRBJ1-5; 9 bases line up with TRBD1. This CDR3 comprises 14 residues. Germline values: CDR1 MNHNS, CDR2 SASEGT. V was clipped by 6 bases and J by 7 bases; unmatched bases: 7. The CDR3 DNA is TGTGCCAGCAGACAACAGGGGGCACGACAGCCCCAGCATTTT. It is translated as CASRQQGARQPQHF.

This clone was picked up a small number of times. The chain combines TRBV11-3 with TRBJ2-2; D is unclear. The V and J ends lost 1 base and 1 base respectively, with 4 bases between them. This CDR3 is built from 14 residues. Germline loops: CDR1 SGHNT, CDR2 YENEEA. This CDR3 is CASSLVQNTGELFF. CDR3 DNA: TGTGCCAGCAGCTTAGTTCAGAACACCGGGGAGCTGTTTTTT. Filled out from reference TRBV11-3 and TRBJ2-2, the complete variable domain reads EAGVVQSPRYKIIEKKQPVAFWCNPISGHNTLYWYLQNLGQGPELLIRYENEEAVDDSQLPKDRFSAERLKGVDSTLKIQPAELGDSAVYLCASSLVQNTGELFFGEGSRLTVL.

This clone was seen a handful of times. This rearrangement joins TRBV19 to TRBJ1-1, with D tentatively TRBD1 (6 bases). Germline assignment: CDR1 LNHDA and CDR2 SQIVND (reference sequence). The CDR3 consists of 15 residues. V was cut by 5 bases and J by 6 bases, with 19 bases left in between. This CDR3 reads CASSFPATGVAEAFF. The CDR3 DNA reads TGTGCCAGTAGTTTCCCAGCGACAGGAGTGGCTGAAGCTTTCTTT.

J is TRBJ1-1 and V is TRBV7-9, with a tentative D call TRBD1 (5 bases). V lost 1 base and J 8 bases, leaving 11 bases between the germline ends. CDR1 is SEHNR and CDR2 is FQNEAQ in the germline V gene (reference sequence). The CDR3 is 13 residues long. DNA for the CDR3: TGTGCCAGCAGCTTAGAAGGAGGGGTAGAAGCTTTCTTT. Translating gives CASSLEGGVEAFF.

The rearrangement uses TRBV6-1 and TRBJ2-5, with D possibly being TRBD2 (6 bases). The V gene lost 4 bases and the J gene lost 2 bases, with 11 bases spanning the gap. The CDR3 is 14 residues long. CDR1 MNHNS and CDR2 SASEGT come from the germline V gene. Here the CDR3 reads CASSGGTIQETQYF. The DNA for the CDR3 is TGTGCCAGCAGTGGCGGGACCATTCAAGAGACCCAGTACTTC.

The chain combines TRBV29-1 with TRBJ2-5; TRBD1 matches 9 bases. The germline gives CDR1 SQVTM, CDR2 ANQGSEA. The CDR3 loop spans 14 amino acids. J lost 2 bases, V lost 2 bases, and 3 bases had no gene match. CDR3 protein: CSVESGQGQETQYF. CDR3 sequence (DNA): TGCAGCGTTGAATCCGGACAGGGGCAAGAGACCCAGTACTTC.

This rearrangement joins TRBV19 to TRBJ1-5; D not certain. Looked up from germline, CDR1 is LNHDA and CDR2 is SQIVND (reference sequence). Trimming cost V 5 bases and J 9 bases, with 14 bases left between them. The CDR3 contains 13 residues. The CDR3 sequence: CASSFGTERPQHF. DNA for the CDR3: TGTGCCAGTAGTTTCGGTACCGAGAGGCCCCAGCATTTT.

In its sample, this clone was seen once. This chain joins TRBV7-2 and TRBJ2-5, with D tentatively TRBD1 (6 bases). The germline V and J ends were trimmed by 5 bases and 4 bases, with 17 bases remaining between them. The CDR3 totals 15 residues. Germline loops: CDR1 SGHTA, CDR2 FQGNSA. CDR3 sequence reads: CASSTQGASLETQYF. CDR3 DNA: TGTGCCAGCAGCACACAGGGTGCGTCGTTAGAGACCCAGTACTTC. The variable domain in full, with the rest retrieved from reference TRBV7-2 and TRBJ2-5, is GAGVSQSPSNKVTEKGKDVELRCDPISGHTALYWYRQSLGQGLEFLIYFQGNSAPDKSGLPSDRFSAERTGGSVSTLTIQRTQQEDSAVYLCASSTQGASLETQYFGPGTRLLVL.

To note about this clone: Other DNA sequences in the same sample also yield this CDR3. The genes are TRBV30 and TRBJ2-3, with no clear D. The CDR3 sequence is 13 residues long. Trimming took off 4 bases at V and 6 bases at J, with 14 bases between the two ends. Germline V gene data show CDR1 as GTSNPN and CDR2 as SVGIG (reference sequence). The CDR3: CAWTSGSADTQYF. As DNA, the CDR3 is TGTGCCTGGACGTCAGGTTCGGCCGATACGCAGTATTTT.

In this sample, this clone turned up a few times. V usage is TRBV6-6 and J usage is TRBJ1-1, with D unclear. Per the germline V gene, CDR1 is MNHNY and CDR2 is SVGAGI (reference sequence). The V end lost 2 bases, the J end lost 4 bases, and 8 bases lay between the germline ends. CDR3 size: 13 residues. CDR3 in amino acids: CASSYRGGTEAFF. The CDR3 coding sequence is TGTGCCAGCAGTTACCGGGGAGGCACTGAAGCTTTCTTT.

V is TRBV7-2 and J is TRBJ2-5; TRBD1 matches 8 bases. In germline, CDR1 is SGHTA, CDR2 FQGNSA. Germline trimming cut 4 bases from V and 4 bases from J; bases unmatched to any gene: 5. This CDR3 has 14 residues. The CDR3 DNA reads as TGTGCCAGCAGCTGGCAGGGGGCGGGAGAGACCCAGTACTTC. Translation: CASSWQGAGETQYF.

The V and J genes are TRBV5-6 and TRBJ2-5; TRBD1 might be the D (6 bases). CDR1 is SGHDT and CDR2 is YYEEEE in the germline V gene. The CDR3 spans 15 residues. The V end lost 0 bases, the J end lost 5 bases, and 14 bases lay between the germline ends. The CDR3 DNA follows: TGTGCCAGCAGCTTGGCCTGGGCAGGGGATGAGACCCAGTACTTC. Protein: CASSLAWAGDETQYF.

This clone showed up just once. The chain recombines TRBV6-1 with TRBJ2-7; 9 positions match TRBD2. The CDR3 has 14 residues. Per germline, CDR1 MNHNS and CDR2 SASEGT. J was trimmed by 6 bases and V by 5 bases; bases with no gene match: 8. CDR3 sequence: CASSPFLAGSEQYF. The DNA for the CDR3 is TGTGCCAGCAGTCCGTTTCTAGCGGGAAGCGAGCAGTACTTC.

The J gene is TRBJ1-1, the V gene TRBV4-2; maybe TRBD1 (5 bases). Per germline, CDR1 LGHNA and CDR2 YNFKEQ. V was clipped by 0 bases and J by 5 bases, with 13 bases between them. The CDR3 is 15 amino acids. The CDR3 here is CASSQDLRGGTEAFF. For the CDR3, the DNA is TGTGCCAGCAGCCAAGATCTTAGGGGTGGAACTGAAGCTTTCTTT.

The CDR3 nucleotides are TGTGCCAGCAGCTTAGAGCTGGTGTACGAGCAGTACTTC. This translates into CASSLELVYEQYF. The chain employs TRBV7-2 and TRBJ2-7, with D unresolved. CDR3 length: 13 residues. V was shortened by 1 base and J by 4 bases, with 8 bases between the two germline ends. Germline assignment: CDR1 SGHTA and CDR2 FQGNSA.